The following is a T cell receptor beta chain sequence with its context. Its antigen is unknown. V lost 3 bases, J lost 3 bases, and 6 bases lay in between. The germline V gene has CDR1 SGHTA and CDR2 FQGNSA. The CDR3 has 13 residues. This sample is part of a study of CD8+CD57+ T cells in acquired aplastic anemia. Looking at the study overall: Sorted CD4+ and CD8+ cells gave an average of 3.2 ug of DNA.

According to the study, genomic DNA was the template for TCR beta VDJ and CDR3 profiling. In TCRdb, the reads were re-called with MiXCR into one record per CDR3 protein. The sample lists around 170,000 distinct CDR3 sequences, about three fifths occurring once. Study-wide results and limits: There were about 27 CD8+ CDR3 sequences that occurred in both patients and controls. Controls did not differ significantly from patients in CD8+ Simpson's diversity.

The chain recombines TRBV7-2 with TRBJ1-3; no firm D call. Sequenced sample: sorted CD4+, CD8+, or CD8+CD57+ T cells (not recorded which) from PBMCs. The clonotype comes from a human donor in good health. CDR3 DNA: TGTGCCAGCAGCTTGAACGGTGGAAACACCATATATTTT. Translation gives CASSLNGGNTIYF.